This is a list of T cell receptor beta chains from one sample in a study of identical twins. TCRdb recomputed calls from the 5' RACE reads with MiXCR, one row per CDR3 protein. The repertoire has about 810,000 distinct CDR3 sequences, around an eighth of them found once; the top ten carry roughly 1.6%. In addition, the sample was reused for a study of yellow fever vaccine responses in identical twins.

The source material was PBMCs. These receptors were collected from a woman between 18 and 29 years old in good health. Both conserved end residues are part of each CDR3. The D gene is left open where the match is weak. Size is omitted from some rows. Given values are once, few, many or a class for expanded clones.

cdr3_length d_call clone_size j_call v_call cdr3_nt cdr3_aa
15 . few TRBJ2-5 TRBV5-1 TGCGCCAGCAGCTTCCGGGATCCCCACAGGGAGACCCAGTACTTC CASSFRDPHRETQYF
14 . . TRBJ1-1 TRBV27 TGTGCCAGCAGTTTGGGAGTCTTGAACACTGAAGCTTTCTTT CASSLGVLNTEAFF
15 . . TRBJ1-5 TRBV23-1 TGCGCCAGCAGAATGAAGGGCAACAGCAATCAGCCCCAGCATTTT CASRMKGNSNQPQHF
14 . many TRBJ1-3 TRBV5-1 TGCGCCAGCAGGACGACAGACTCTGGAAACACCATATATTTT CASRTTDSGNTIYF
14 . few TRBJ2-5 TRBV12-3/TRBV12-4 TGTGCCAGCAGTTTAGACTATAGGGAAGAGACCCAGTACTTC CASSLDYREETQYF
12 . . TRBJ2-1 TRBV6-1 TGTGCCAGCAGTGAAAGGGGCGATGAGCAGTTCTTC CASSERGDEQFF
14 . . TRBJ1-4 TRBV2 TGTGCCAGCAGAGCGGGCGCAAGTAATGAAAAACTGTTTTTT CASRAGASNEKLFF
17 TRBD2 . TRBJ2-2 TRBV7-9 TGTGCCAGCAGCGTCCCAAATAGCGGGGGTACAACCGGGGAGCTGTTTTTT CASSVPNSGGTTGELFF
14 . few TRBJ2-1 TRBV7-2 TGTGCCAGCAGCTTAGGCTTCCGGGCCGCTGAGCAGTTCTTC CASSLGFRAAEQFF
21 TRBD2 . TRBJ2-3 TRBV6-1 TGTGCCAGCAGTCAACGACTCGGACTAGCGGGAGGGTTAGGAGCCCCCTATACGCAGTATTTT CASSQRLGLAGGLGAPYTQYF